A single sample gave rise to the 31 T cell receptor beta chains below, sequenced in a study of control samples from healthy donors and cancer patients. Clones were read by immunoSEQ multiplex PCR, and TCRdb kept only the in-frame ones, dropping some. The table shows fewer than 300,000 clones, with roughly 80% occurring only once. Sequencing input: PBMCs. The source of these receptors is an older woman with lung cancer.

The chain has TRBV19 and TRBJ2-5; D is ambiguous. The CDR3 length is 12 residues. Trimming pared 7 bases from V and 7 bases from J, leaving 13 bases between. Germline V CDR1 and CDR2: LNHDA, SQIVND (reference sequence). CDR3 DNA sequence: TGTGCCAGTAATTGGGGTGACGGGACCCAGTACTTC. It is translated as CASNWGDGTQYF.

This clone showed up just a few times. The sample has other DNA sequences that encode this CDR3 too. The gene calls are TRBV19 and TRBJ1-3, with 8 nucleotides matching TRBD1. The CDR3 loop spans 15 amino acids. Germline V lookup: CDR1 LNHDA, CDR2 SQIVND (reference sequence). J gave up 0 bases and V 6 bases, and 4 bases lay outside the gene matches. In nucleotides, the CDR3 is TGTGCCAGTAGGCGGGACAGGAGCTCTGGAAACACCATATATTTT. Translating gives CASRRDRSSGNTIYF.

This rearrangement joins TRBV18 to TRBJ2-7; TRBD1 aligns across 8 bases. The CDR3 spans 13 residues. Germline trimming cut 6 bases from V and 2 bases from J; bases unmatched to any gene: 3. Germline V lookup: CDR1 KGHSH, CDR2 LQKENI. CDR3 sequence reads: CASSPDRAYEQYF. The CDR3 DNA reads as TGTGCCAGCTCGCCGGACAGGGCCTACGAGCAGTACTTC.

The chain has TRBV14 and TRBJ2-7; tentative D call: TRBD1 (6 bases). The germline V gene has CDR1 SGHDN and CDR2 FVKESK. The CDR3 covers 13 residues. Trimming left V 0 bases short and J 7 bases short, with 10 bases between. Written as DNA, the CDR3 is TGTGCCAGCAGCCAAGAGACAGGCCGGGAGCAGTACTTC. Its protein product is CASSQETGREQYF.

This clone came up a few times. The rearrangement uses TRBV30 and TRBJ1-3; D is perhaps TRBD1 (5 bases). Trimming took off 2 bases at V and 4 bases at J, with 15 bases between the two ends. Germline CDR1 and CDR2: GTSNPN and SVGIG (reference sequence). The CDR3 spans 15 residues. The chain's CDR3 is CAWSRDQAGGNTIYF. DNA for the CDR3: TGTGCCTGGAGTCGGGACCAAGCCGGCGGAAACACCATATATTTT.

In this sample, this clone turned up once. The chain is built from TRBV5-6 and TRBJ1-2; maybe TRBD1 (6 bases). Germline CDR1 and CDR2: SGHDT and YYEEEE. V lost 0 bases and J 4 bases, leaving 10 bases between the germline ends. The CDR3 has 14 residues. CDR3 coding DNA: TGTGCCAGCAGCTTGGGAACAGGGATCTATGGCTACACCTTC. Its translation: CASSLGTGIYGYTF.

This chain uses TRBV7-8 with TRBJ2-3, with TRBD1 as a possible D gene (5 bases). V lost 4 bases and J 5 bases, leaving 19 bases between the germline ends. Germline V gives CDR1 SGHVS, CDR2 FQNEAQ. CDR3 length equals 16 residues. CDR3 sequence (DNA): TGTGCCAGCAGCTCTTTAGGGTGGGGCTCCGGAGATACGCAGTATTTT. Translating it yields CASSSLGWGSGDTQYF.

The chain combines TRBV18 with TRBJ2-7, with 9 bases lining up with TRBD1. The CDR3 extends over 15 amino acids. CDR1 and CDR2 (germline): KGHSH, LQKENI. J gave up 7 bases and V 5 bases, and 12 bases lay outside the gene matches. Here the CDR3 reads CASSSDRGGLGEQYF. The CDR3 DNA reads as TGTGCCAGCTCATCCGACAGGGGGGGTCTTGGTGAGCAGTACTTC.

The sample holds a few counts of this clone. This sequence joins TRBV4-1 and TRBJ2-1; possibly TRBD1 or TRBD2 for D (5 bases each). This CDR3 comprises 15 residues. V dropped 4 bases and J dropped 7 bases, with 17 bases sitting between them. CDR1 is MGHRA, CDR2 YSYEKL, per germline. The CDR3 bases are TGCGCCAGCAGCCCGGCGCAGGGATCGGGGAATGAGCAGTTCTTC. Amino acid sequence: CASSPAQGSGNEQFF.

The chain uses TRBV3-1 (or the pseudogene TRBV3-2) and TRBJ2-7, with D possibly TRBD1 on 5 matching bases. Trimming removed 2 bases at V and 5 bases at J, with 7 bases between. CDR3 length: 12 residues. CDR1 and CDR2 from the germline V gene are LGHDT and YNNKEL (reference sequence). The CDR3 protein is CASSQSGNEQYF. CDR3 in DNA: TGTGCCAGCAGCCAATCAGGGAACGAGCAGTACTTC.

The rearrangement uses TRBV27 and TRBJ1-6, with D tentatively TRBD1 (6 bases). V was clipped by 2 bases and J by 8 bases, with 13 bases between them. CDR1 is MNHEY, CDR2 SMNVEV, per germline (reference sequence). CDR3 length: 15 residues. CDR3 in amino acids: CASSLTGRGDSPLHF. DNA of the CDR3: TGTGCCAGCAGTTTAACCGGCAGGGGTGATTCACCCCTCCACTTT.

The V and J genes are TRBV4-1 and TRBJ1-2; D gene uncertain. The CDR3 has 16 amino acids. Germline CDR1 MGHRA, CDR2 YSYEKL. V was pared by 1 base and J by 5 bases, with 17 bases between. CDR3 sequence reads: CASSQAPLRGPYGYTF. CDR3 bases: TGCGCCAGCAGCCAAGCGCCCTTAAGAGGCCCTTATGGCTACACCTTC.

The V gene is TRBV2, the J gene TRBJ2-3; D uncertain. Germline V gene lookup returns CDR1 SNHLY and CDR2 FYNNEI. Deletions cut 6 bases from V and 6 bases from J, with 13 bases between. This CDR3 has 13 residues. The CDR3 protein is CASSAVLRDTQYF. The CDR3, as DNA: TGTGCCAGCAGCGCGGTCCTCCGGGATACGCAGTATTTT.

This chain connects TRBV7-8 to TRBJ2-1, with D possibly matching TRBD1 (6 bases). CDR1 is SGHVS and CDR2 is FQNEAQ in the germline V gene. The V gene lost 4 bases and the J gene lost 4 bases, with 11 bases spanning the gap. The CDR3 totals 14 residues. The CDR3 sequence: CASSSRTVYNEQFF. CDR3 coding DNA: TGTGCCAGCAGCTCGCGGACAGTTTACAATGAGCAGTTCTTC.

This sequence joins TRBV6-6 and TRBJ1-1, with D perhaps TRBD1 (6 bases). V dropped 6 bases and J dropped 0 bases, with 17 bases sitting between them. The CDR3 loop spans 16 amino acids. CDR1 MNHNY and CDR2 SVGAGI come from the germline V gene (reference sequence). The CDR3: CASRPSQGSMNTEAFF. The CDR3 region has the DNA TGTGCCAGCAGACCGTCACAGGGATCCATGAACACTGAAGCTTTCTTT.

This rearrangement joins TRBV24-1 to TRBJ2-6; a possible D gene is TRBD1 (7 bases). The CDR3 has 18 residues. Germline V gene data show CDR1 as KGHDR and CDR2 as SFDVKD. The germline V and J ends were trimmed by 3 bases and 0 bases, with 14 bases remaining between them. The CDR3 DNA reads TGTGCCACCAGTGATGCAGGGGGGCGAAACTCTGGGGCCAACGTCCTGACTTTC. Its translation: CATSDAGGRNSGANVLTF.

The J gene is TRBJ1-6, the V gene TRBV7-9; 9 nucleotides match TRBD1. Looked up from germline, CDR1 is SEHNR and CDR2 is FQNEAQ (reference sequence). Unmatched junction bases numbered 6, after V lost 5 bases and J lost 10 bases. This CDR3 comprises 14 residues. Written as DNA, the CDR3 is TGTGCCAGCAGCCCCGACAGGGGGGAGTCACCCCTCCACTTT. Translating it yields CASSPDRGESPLHF.

The CDR3 nucleotides read TGTGCCAGCAGTTTAACAGGGCTCTCCCAAAACATTCAGTACTTC. It translates to CASSLTGLSQNIQYF. This sequence joins TRBV28 and TRBJ2-4, with D tentatively TRBD1 (6 bases). V shed 2 bases and J shed 5 bases, with 13 bases lying between them. This CDR3 is 15 amino acids long. In germline, CDR1 is MDHEN, CDR2 SYDVKM.

The J gene is TRBJ1-5, the V gene TRBV12-3 or TRBV12-4; D not resolved. The CDR3 runs 13 residues. With 3 bases removed from V and 6 bases from J, the gap between germline ends came to 9 bases. Here the CDR3 reads CASSLEGGQPQHF. CDR3 coding DNA: TGTGCCAGCAGTTTGGAGGGCGGTCAGCCCCAGCATTTT.

This clone was picked up one time. The rearrangement links TRBV3-1 (or the pseudogene TRBV3-2) to TRBJ2-3; weak D call: TRBD2 (5 bases). CDR1 and CDR2 (germline): LGHDT, YNNKEL (reference sequence). Between the trimmed V and J ends, which lost 4 bases and 4 bases, there was a span of 18 bases. The CDR3 is 16 residues long. The CDR3 nucleotides read TGTGCCAGCAGCCCCGGGGTCGCCGTCGGGGCAGATACGCAGTATTTT. Encoded protein: CASSPGVAVGADTQYF.

The chain recombines TRBV6-5 with TRBJ1-1, with D possibly TRBD1 on 5 matching bases. V was cut by 11 bases and J by 4 bases, with 17 bases left in between. The CDR3 totals 13 residues. Germline-derived CDR1 and CDR2 are MNHEY and SVGAGI. The CDR3 reads CAAIGGGFTEAFF. The CDR3 DNA sequence: TGTGCCGCGATCGGGGGGGGTTTCACTGAAGCTTTCTTT.

In nucleotides, the CDR3 is TGTGCCGCCGGACAGGGCACAGATACGCAGTATTTT. Translated, it gives CAAGQGTDTQYF. V usage is TRBV24-1 and J usage is TRBJ2-3, with TRBD1 matching 7 bases. There are 12 residues in the CDR3. Germline V CDR1 and CDR2: KGHDR, SFDVKD. V gave up 12 bases and J gave up 1 base; unmatched junction bases: 3.

The chain uses TRBV28 and TRBJ1-5; TRBD1 might be the D (6 bases). The CDR3 has 15 amino acids. Trimming removed 6 bases at V and 2 bases at J, with 14 bases between. The V gene's germline CDR1 is MDHEN and CDR2 SYDVKM. The DNA for the CDR3 is TGTGCCAGCAGGGGGGCCGCTTGGGGCAATCAGCCCCAGCATTTT. It translates to CASRGAAWGNQPQHF.

Worth noting for this clone: The sample carries other DNA sequences with the same CDR3. This chain uses TRBV9 with TRBJ2-3, with 11 bases lining up with TRBD2. The CDR3 is made up of 16 amino acids. V trimming: 4 bases; J trimming: 5 bases; junction bases outside the gene matches: 9. In germline, CDR1 is SGDLS, CDR2 YYNGEE. The CDR3 sequence: CASSPLAGGPGDTQYF. Written as DNA, the CDR3 is TGTGCCAGCAGCCCATTAGCGGGGGGGCCTGGAGATACGCAGTATTTT.

Comment on this clone: Other nucleotide sequences in the sample specify the same CDR3. CDR3 bases: TGTGCCAGCTCACCAGAGGGTCGAAACACCATATATTTT. Translation: CASSPEGRNTIYF. The genes are TRBV18 and TRBJ1-3, with D unclear. V lost 2 bases and J 5 bases, leaving 7 bases between the germline ends. The germline gives CDR1 KGHSH, CDR2 LQKENI. This CDR3 has 13 amino acids.

The J gene is TRBJ1-4, the V gene TRBV2; D remains ambiguous. The CDR3 has 14 residues. Trimming took 1 base from V and 8 from J, leaving 11 bases between them. The germline V gene encodes CDR1 SNHLY and CDR2 FYNNEI. In nucleotides, the CDR3 is TGTGCCAGCAGTGAAGGATTAGGAGACGAAAAACTGTTTTTT. Translation gives CASSEGLGDEKLFF.

For this clone: At the DNA level, this CDR3 is encoded by other sequences in the same sample as well. The chain employs TRBV12-3 or TRBV12-4 and TRBJ2-2; D is uncertain. The CDR3 is 13 residues long. Trimming removed 3 bases from V and 6 bases from J, with 8 bases in between. CDR3 sequence reads: CASSFGQSGELFF. CDR3 sequence (DNA): TGTGCCAGCAGTTTTGGCCAGTCCGGGGAGCTGTTTTTT.

In this sample, this clone turned up a few times. This rearrangement joins TRBV27 to TRBJ1-3; D unclear. Deletions cut 10 bases from V and 2 bases from J, with 9 bases between. CDR1 is MNHEY and CDR2 is SMNVEV in the germline V gene (reference sequence). CDR3 length: 12 residues. The CDR3 protein is CATLSPGNTIYF. In DNA form, the CDR3 reads TGTGCCACTCTTTCCCCTGGAAACACCATATATTTT.

The CDR3 here is CASRLTGGDTGELFF. CDR3 bases: TGTGCCAGCAGGTTGACGGGGGGGGACACCGGGGAGCTGTTTTTT. The V call is TRBV6-5, the J call TRBJ2-2; TRBD2 aligns across 8 bases. Trimming removed 6 bases from V and 3 bases from J; junction bases left unmatched: 6. The CDR3 spans 15 residues. The germline CDR1 and CDR2 sequences are MNHEY and SVGAGI.

The rearrangement joins TRBV18 to TRBJ2-7, with D perhaps assigned TRBD1 or TRBD2 (5 bases each). Deletions cut 0 bases from V and 5 bases from J, with 11 bases between. Germline CDR1 is KGHSH and CDR2 is LQKENI. The CDR3 contains 14 residues. The CDR3 nucleotides read TGTGCCAGCTCACCACCGGGGGTTCGGGACGAGCAGTACTTC. Amino acid sequence: CASSPPGVRDEQYF.

This clone was seen a handful of times. The chain couples TRBV9 to TRBJ1-3; D not resolved. The CDR3 loop spans 15 amino acids. The V gene lost 1 base and the J gene lost 4 bases, with 12 bases spanning the gap. Germline CDR1 and CDR2: SGDLS and YYNGEE. The CDR3 loop reads CASSVRPEEGNTIYF. The CDR3 coding sequence is TGTGCCAGCAGCGTAAGGCCGGAGGAGGGAAACACCATATATTTT.